This TCR beta chain was sequenced during a study of blood T cell repertoires in COVID-19. Whole-study context: There were acute and convalescent COVID-19 samples, and they came from the United States, Italy and Spain. Sources were T cells, B-cell-depleted T cells, or PBMCs; the material itself was cDNA or gDNA.

This CDR3 spans 15 amino acids. Trimming removed 5 bases from V and 10 bases from J, with 23 bases in between. From germline, CDR1 is SEHNR and CDR2 FQNEAQ (reference sequence). Data came from immunoSEQ multiplex PCR; TCRdb stores just in-frame clones and leaves some out. Of tens of thousands of clones in the sample, roughly 80% were seen once. Source material: peripheral blood. The TCR originated in a man aged 50-60 years with active or convalescent COVID-19. The V call is TRBV7-9, the J call TRBJ1-1; D is unclear. CDR3 DNA: TGTGCCAGCAGCCAGGCCGGAGGAGGGCGCGCTCGAGCTTTCTTT. Its translation: CASSQAGGGRARAFF.